This is a list of T cell receptor beta chains from one sample in a study of ipilimumab plus nivolumab after autologous stem cell transplantation. TCRdb keeps only in-frame clones here, not all; method: immunoSEQ multiplex PCR. The sample lists about 43,000 clones, about 88% occurring once. The sequencing here drew on PBMCs, taken in a trial of ipilimumab plus nivolumab as post-transplant consolidation. The receptor source for this set is a male donor with multiple myeloma. CDR3s include the opening cysteine and the closing phenylalanine or tryptophan. A D gene is named only where the DNA matches it firmly. A clone size is listed for some rows: how often the clone was seen (once, few, many), or a class if it is expanded.

TRBJ2-7,TRBV11-2,TRBD2,.,CASRLAGGNEQYF,TGTGCCAGCAGACTAGCGGGGGGGAACGAGCAGTACTTC
TRBJ2-5,TRBV7-2,.,.,CASSLGRGTAGRETQYF,TGTGCCAGCAGCTTAGGGCGGGGGACAGCGGGGCGGGAGACCCAGTACTTC
TRBJ1-2,TRBV6-5,TRBD1,.,CASSYGQAYGYTF,TGTGCCAGCAGTTACGGACAGGCTTATGGCTACACCTTC
TRBJ1-1,TRBV27,TRBD1,.,CAVRQGVNTEAFF,TGTGCCGTACGACAGGGGGTGAACACTGAAGCTTTCTTT
TRBJ2-7,TRBV7-9,.,.,CASSLGAYEQYF,TGTGCCAGCAGCTTGGGGGCATACGAGCAGTACTTC
TRBJ1-6,TRBV18,.,.,CASSPGMGNSPLHF,TGTGCCAGCTCTCCAGGGATGGGTAATTCACCCCTCCACTTT
TRBJ1-1,TRBV21-1,.,.,CASSKAGILTEAFF,TGTGCCAGCAGCAAAGCCGGGATTCTCACTGAAGCTTTCTTT
TRBJ1-5,TRBV19,.,.,CASSIGSYSNQPQHF,TGTGCCAGTAGTATAGGTTCGTATAGCAATCAGCCCCAGCATTTT
TRBJ2-7,TRBV5-4,.,.,CASSLDAPYEQYF,TGTGCCAGCAGCTTAGACGCTCCCTACGAGCAGTACTTC
TRBJ2-7,TRBV5-5,TRBD1,.,CASSREDRQYAYEQYF,TGTGCCAGCAGCCGAGAGGACAGGCAGTATGCCTACGAGCAGTACTTC
TRBJ2-3,TRBV7-2,.,.,CASSLGGEDTQYF,TGTGCCAGCAGCTTAGGGGGGGAAGATACGCAGTATTTT
TRBJ2-2,TRBV6-1,TRBD2,.,CASSAGLAVANTGELFF,TGTGCCAGCAGTGCGGGACTAGCGGTTGCGAACACCGGGGAGCTGTTTTTT
TRBJ2-5,TRBV6-6,.,.,CASSYSIPANQETQYF,TGTGCCAGCAGTTACTCGATTCCGGCTAATCAAGAGACCCAGTACTTC
TRBJ1-4,TRBV7-6,TRBD1,.,CASSLVPGTGEKLFF,TGTGCCAGCAGCTTAGTCCCGGGGACAGGGGAAAAACTGTTTTTT
TRBJ2-2,TRBV2,TRBD2,.,CASRTGLAAGELFF,TGTGCCAGCAGAACGGGACTAGCCGCCGGGGAGCTGTTTTTT
TRBJ2-1,TRBV5-1,TRBD1,.,CASSSPPDRVIYNEQFF,TGCGCCAGCAGCTCCCCGCCGGACAGGGTTATTTACAATGAGCAGTTCTTC
TRBJ2-3,TRBV28,.,.,CASSLDRATDTQYF,TGTGCCAGCAGTTTAGATAGGGCCACAGATACGCAGTATTTT
TRBJ2-3,TRBV18,TRBD2,once,CASSPPGGGSDTQYF,TGTGCCAGCTCACCACCGGGCGGGGGGTCGGATACGCAGTATTTT
TRBJ2-5,TRBV28,.,.,CASRLVGQETQYF,TGTGCCAGCCGGTTGGTTGGACAAGAGACCCAGTACTTC
TRBJ1-1,TRBV19,.,once,CASSMGGEAFF,TGTGCCAGTAGTATGGGGGGGGAAGCTTTCTTT
TRBJ2-1,TRBV7-2,TRBD2,.,CASSSSGGSSYNEQFF,TGTGCCAGCAGCTCGTCGGGGGGGAGCTCCTACAATGAGCAGTTCTTC
TRBJ2-7,TRBV4-1,.,.,CASSQSSVNRYEQYF,TGCGCCAGCAGCCAAAGTAGCGTAAACCGCTACGAGCAGTACTTC
TRBJ1-3,TRBV9,.,.,CASSVANGALGNTIYF,TGTGCCAGCAGCGTAGCGAACGGGGCGCTGGGAAACACCATATATTTT
TRBJ2-7,TRBV10-3,TRBD1,.,CAVLPSGTGPYEQYF,TGTGCCGTTTTGCCGTCCGGGACAGGGCCTTACGAGCAGTACTTC
TRBJ2-5,TRBV19,.,.,CASSILRSETQYF,TGTGCCAGTAGTATACTTAGGTCCGAGACCCAGTACTTC
TRBJ2-2,TRBV2,.,.,CASMLQGVTGELFF,TGTGCCAGTATGTTACAGGGTGTTACCGGGGAGCTGTTTTTT
TRBJ2-3,TRBV19,TRBD2,.,CASRSGTSALTDTQYF,TGTGCCAGTCGATCCGGGACTAGCGCCCTCACAGATACGCAGTATTTT
TRBJ2-7,TRBV19,.,.,CASSTTRFYEQYF,TGTGCCAGTAGTACCACCCGGTTCTACGAGCAGTACTTC
TRBJ2-7,TRBV2,.,.,CASSSRRGAGYEQYF,TGTGCCAGCAGTTCCCGGAGGGGGGCTGGATACGAGCAGTACTTC
TRBJ2-7,TRBV20-1,.,.,CSARRTYEQYF,TGCAGTGCGAGGAGAACCTACGAGCAGTACTTC
TRBJ2-7,TRBV13,TRBD2,.,CASSHTSGNSYEQYF,TGTGCCAGCAGCCATACTAGCGGGAACTCCTACGAGCAGTACTTC
TRBJ1-5,TRBV6-7,.,.,CASSYEGLNSNQPQHF,TGTGCCAGCAGTTACGAGGGCCTAAATAGCAATCAGCCCCAGCATTTT
TRBJ2-7,TRBV28,.,few,CASRPRRGGAEQYF,TGTGCCAGCAGACCCCGACGTGGCGGGGCCGAGCAGTACTTC
TRBJ2-4,TRBV19,.,.,CASSLQRSRDSAKNIQYF,TGTGCCAGTAGTCTCCAGAGATCCCGGGACTCAGCCAAAAACATTCAGTACTTC
TRBJ1-4,TRBV14,.,.,CASSLHLNEKLFF,TGTGCCAGCAGCCTCCATCTTAATGAAAAACTGTTTTTT
TRBJ1-2,TRBV2,.,few,CASSDQGPNYGYTF,TGTGCCAGCAGTGATCAGGGACCAAACTATGGCTACACCTTC
TRBJ2-1,TRBV5-1,TRBD1,.,CASSLAGQTYNEQFF,TGCGCCAGCAGCTTGGCGGGACAGACCTACAATGAGCAGTTCTTC
TRBJ1-1,TRBV18,.,.,CASSLIGTITEAFF,TGTGCCAGCTCGCTCATAGGGACCATTACTGAAGCTTTCTTT
TRBJ2-7,TRBV6-5,.,.,CASSYVNEQYF,TGTGCCAGCAGTTACGTGAACGAGCAGTACTTC
TRBJ1-1,TRBV6-1,.,few,CASSDLPLGQGNTEAFF,TGTGCCAGCAGTGATCTCCCCCTAGGGCAGGGGAACACTGAAGCTTTCTTT
TRBJ2-7,TRBV9,TRBD2,.,CASSRTSGSYEQYF,TGTGCCAGCTCCAGGACTAGCGGATCCTACGAGCAGTACTTC
TRBJ2-7,TRBV18,TRBD1,.,CASSPQGVDYEQYF,TGTGCCAGCTCACCGCAGGGGGTGGACTACGAGCAGTACTTC
TRBJ2-7,TRBV19,.,.,CASSLSSASRQYF,TGTGCCAGTAGTCTAAGTAGCGCCTCCCGGCAGTACTTC
TRBJ2-5,TRBV6-5,.,.,CASSYSRGRRETQYF,TGTGCCAGCAGTTACTCGCGGGGAAGGCGAGAGACCCAGTACTTC
TRBJ2-3,TRBV7-9,.,.,CASSPPLGTDTQYF,TGTGCCAGCAGCCCTCCTCTAGGCACAGATACGCAGTATTTT
TRBJ1-1,TRBV9,.,.,CASSVAQNTEAFF,TGTGCCAGCAGCGTAGCGCAGAACACTGAAGCTTTCTTT
TRBJ1-1,TRBV6-5,.,few,CASSYVGSYTEAFF,TGTGCCAGCAGTTACGTCGGGTCCTATACTGAAGCTTTCTTT